This T cell receptor (beta chain) was recovered during a study of blood T cell repertoires in COVID-19 (dated by TCRdb to 2018 to 2020). For context, the study as a whole: The collaborator samples originated in the United States, Italy and Spain and spanned the acute and convalescent phases of COVID-19. The prospective study material was composed of cDNA or gDNA derived from T cells, B-cell-depleted T cells, or PBMCs. The dataset comprised deeply sampled blood TCRbeta repertoires from subjects exposed to, actively infected with, or recovered from COVID-19. The repertoires were released in a freely available public database meant as a resource for research on the immune response to SARS-CoV-2. Samples came from the ongoing ImmuneRACE study (first 160 participants) plus 1,254 subjects from 6 global collaborators. A de-identified subject ID, COVID-19 status, age in years and sex were almost always included in the sample metadata. Where available, HLA class I and class II types were taken from metadata supplied by the sample provider and were not determined by assay-based typing. General conclusions and limits of the study: How much clinical and demographic metadata was included differed by source and by participant, and the metadata was provided uncurated.

Reading the germline V gene gives CDR1 SGDLS and CDR2 YYNGEE. CDR3 length: 16 amino acids, cysteine to phenylalanine. Only the CDR3 region is kept as DNA, spanning 48 bases read in frame from base 1. The junction shows trimming of 0 bases on V and 8 bases on J, and the gene matches do not reach 9 bases of it. The immunoSEQ Assay, a bias-controlled multiplex PCR, was used to amplify TCRbeta CDR3 regions from genomic DNA. The published analysis was carried out like this. The number of nucleated cells in each sample was estimated by amplification of reference gene primers within the assay. To quantify the absolute abundance of each unique TCRbeta CDR3 rearrangement, sequence reads were collapsed and filtered. For each sample, productive Simpson clonality was calculated as the square root of Simpson's diversity index across productive rearrangements. TCRdb limited this immuneACCESS table to in-frame rearrangements with V and J called. A share of clones is missing; checked studies link under half to unresolved V genes, and the rest is unexplained. V, J and clone size are taken as reported in that table, and D and trimming were inferred from the DNA itself. Across this sample there are 300,000 to 350,000 clones, with over 80% seen only once. The top ten constitute 5% of the sample.

Enrolling through a virtual design, the prospective study's participants ranged in age from about 18 to 100 years and lived across roughly 24 United States geographic areas. To assign participants to cohorts, the prospective study relied on clinical history that participants themselves reported in a screening survey and a study questionnaire. Recovered participants in ImmuneRACE Cohort 3 were defined as having two consecutive negative NP/OP PCR tests, clearance from a healthcare professional, or resolution of symptoms. Each participant in the prospective study had whole blood, serum and a nasopharyngeal or oropharyngeal swab collected by mobile phlebotomists. Over a roughly two-month period, participants in the prospective study had the option of providing additional blood draws and questionnaires. Prospective study blood samples were shipped either frozen or at room temperature before DNA extraction.

In the case of this clone: No antigen is known for it. No base quality information exists; no much larger clone differs at one position.

The TCR originated in a man aged 25-45 years who had recovered from COVID-19. The rearranged chain carries TRBV9 and TRBJ2-1; TRBD1 fits 9 bases in the junction. The sample consisted of PBMCs or T cells enriched from blood (not recorded which). The CDR3 region reads CASSVGGTGLMDEQFF. The sequence in DNA is TGTGCCAGCAGCGTAGGGGGGACAGGGTTGATGGATGAGCAGTTCTTC.